This T cell receptor beta chain originates from a study of blood T cell repertoires in COVID-19. The wider study: Collection of acute and convalescent COVID-19 samples took place in the United States, Italy and Spain.

Authors' methods: Estimation of nucleated cell counts was performed using reference gene primer amplification. Only in-frame clones appear in the TCRdb table, and some are missing; sequencing was by immunoSEQ multiplex PCR. V and J calls and clone size follow that table, whereas D and trimming were derived from the DNA. This table has roughly 250,000 clones, approximately 84% appearing once. V lost 0 bases and J lost 3, with 9 bases in between. This CDR3 has 15 amino acids. Germline V gene sequence: CDR1 LGHNA, CDR2 YSLEER. A Seattle source enrolled patients during active infection and followed them longitudinally.

J is TRBJ1-5 and V is TRBV4-3, with no clear D. The sample taken for sequencing was peripheral blood. This clonotype originated in a person aged 70 to 80 with COVID-19, enrolled during active disease. This CDR3 reads CASSQEWLLNQPQHF. The CDR3 nucleotides are TGCGCCAGCAGCCAAGAATGGTTACTCAATCAGCCCCAGCATTTT.